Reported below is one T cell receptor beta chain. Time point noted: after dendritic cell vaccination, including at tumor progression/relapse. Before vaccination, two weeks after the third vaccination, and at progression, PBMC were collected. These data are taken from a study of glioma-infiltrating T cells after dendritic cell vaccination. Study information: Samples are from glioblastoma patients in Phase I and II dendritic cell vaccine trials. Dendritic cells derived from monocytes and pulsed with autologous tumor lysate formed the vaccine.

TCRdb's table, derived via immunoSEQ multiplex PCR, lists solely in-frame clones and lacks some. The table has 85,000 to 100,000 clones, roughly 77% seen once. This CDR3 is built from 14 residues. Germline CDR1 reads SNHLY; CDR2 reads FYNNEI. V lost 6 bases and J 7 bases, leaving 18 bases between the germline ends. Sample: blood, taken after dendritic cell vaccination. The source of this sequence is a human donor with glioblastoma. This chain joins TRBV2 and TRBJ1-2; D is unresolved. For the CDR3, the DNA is TGTGCCAGCAGCGGTTCTGACAAGGCAAGTGGCTACACCTTC. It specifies CASSGSDKASGYTF.